Listed below are T cell receptor beta chains from one sample, sequenced in a study of regulatory T cells in long-lasting Graves disease. MiXCR, run by TCRdb on the multiplex PCR reads, gives a single entry per CDR3 protein. The sample has more than 350,000 distinct CDR3 sequences; 15% are singletons. These data were also filed under a second study, of T cells in Graves' hyperthyroidism and ophthalmopathy.

The material sequenced was peripheral blood mononuclear cells (PBMCs), taken at new diagnosis, from a patient treated with antithyroid drugs. The receptors were gathered from a woman aged 25-40 years with Graves disease. The CDR3 runs from the conserved cysteine through the conserved F or W. D genes are given only for firm matches. Some rows mark clone size as missing; the rest say once, few, many or name a class of expanded clone.

length: 14
V: TRBV13
D: -
size: -
J: TRBJ2-7
DNA: TGTGCCAGCAGCTTAGGTCCGGGGACGAGCGAGCAGTACTTC
CDR3: CASSLGPGTSEQYF

length: 11
V: TRBV28
D: TRBD2
size: many
J: TRBJ2-1
DNA: TGTGCCAGCAGCCGGGGGGGGGAGCAGTTCTTC
CDR3: CASSRGGEQFF

length: 19
V: TRBV3-1
D: TRBD2
size: many
J: TRBJ2-1
DNA: TGTGCCAGCAGCCAAGGATCACTCCACCGGGCGGGAGTAGGAAGTGAGCAGTTCTTC
CDR3: CASSQGSLHRAGVGSEQFF

length: 16
V: TRBV11-2
D: TRBD2
size: many
J: TRBJ2-7
DNA: TGTGCCAGCACAAATAGACTAGCGGGTCGTTTCTACGAGCAGTACTTC
CDR3: CASTNRLAGRFYEQYF

length: 15
V: TRBV30
D: -
size: -
J: TRBJ2-6
DNA: TGTGCCTGGAGGGGGAAGAGTTCTGGGGCCAACGTCCTGACTTTC
CDR3: CAWRGKSSGANVLTF

length: 16
V: TRBV18
D: -
size: -
J: TRBJ1-3
DNA: TGTGCCAGCTCACCAAATGAGCTCAGCTCTGGAAACACCATATATTTT
CDR3: CASSPNELSSGNTIYF

length: 14
V: TRBV29-1
D: -
size: -
J: TRBJ2-7
DNA: TGCAGCGTTGAAGAGGCGGGCCGCTCCTACGAGCAGTACTTC
CDR3: CSVEEAGRSYEQYF

length: 12
V: TRBV2
D: -
size: few
J: TRBJ2-3
DNA: TGTGCCAGCGGTCCCCATGGGGATACGCAGTATTTT
CDR3: CASGPHGDTQYF

length: 17
V: TRBV4-1
D: TRBD2
size: -
J: TRBJ2-1
DNA: TGCGCCAGCAGCCAACCCCGACTAGCGGGAGGAAGGGGTGAGCAGTTCTTC
CDR3: CASSQPRLAGGRGEQFF

length: 15
V: TRBV6-2/TRBV6-3
D: TRBD2
size: -
J: TRBJ2-7
DNA: TGTGCCGCCTTCGGAGCTAGCGGGCCCCTCCACGAGCAGTACTTC
CDR3: CAAFGASGPLHEQYF

length: 16
V: TRBV7-9
D: -
size: many
J: TRBJ2-7
DNA: TGTGCCAGCAGCCTAATTTTGACAGAGATCTCCTACGAGCAGTACTTC
CDR3: CASSLILTEISYEQYF

length: 19
V: TRBV10-2
D: TRBD2
size: many
J: TRBJ2-1
DNA: TGCGCCAGCAGTGAGTCGCCCGGGACTAGCGGGAGGAACTACAATGAGCAGTTCTTC
CDR3: CASSESPGTSGRNYNEQFF

length: 16
V: TRBV6-2/TRBV6-3
D: TRBD2
size: few
J: TRBJ2-2
DNA: TGTGCCAGCAGTTCGGCGGGACTAGCGATAGGCGGGGAGCTGTTTTTT
CDR3: CASSSAGLAIGGELFF

length: 15
V: TRBV9
D: TRBD2
size: -
J: TRBJ2-5
DNA: TGTGCCAGCAGCGGGGGACTAGCGGGAGGAGAGACCCGGTACTTC
CDR3: CASSGGLAGGETRYF

length: 18
V: TRBV5-6
D: TRBD2
size: many
J: TRBJ2-1
DNA: TGTGCCAGCAGCTTTACTAGCGGGACCCTCGGCTCCTACAATGAGCAGTTCTTC
CDR3: CASSFTSGTLGSYNEQFF

length: 15
V: TRBV5-6
D: -
size: many
J: TRBJ2-7
DNA: TGTGCCAGCAGCTTGGGGGGGACGGTGATCTACGAGCAGTACTTC
CDR3: CASSLGGTVIYEQYF

length: 16
V: TRBV12-3/TRBV12-4
D: TRBD1
size: few
J: TRBJ1-6
DNA: TGTGCCAGCAGTGGGACAGGGGGGTCCTATAATTCACCCCTCCACTTT
CDR3: CASSGTGGSYNSPLHF

length: 15
V: TRBV3-1
D: TRBD2
size: few
J: TRBJ2-7
DNA: TGTGCCAGCAGCCAAGATTTTCCGGGGGGCTACGAGCAGTACTTC
CDR3: CASSQDFPGGYEQYF

length: 15
V: TRBV27
D: -
size: -
J: TRBJ1-5
DNA: TGTGCCAGCAGCAGGGATTTTGGGGGATATCAGCCCCAGCATTTT
CDR3: CASSRDFGGYQPQHF

length: 14
V: TRBV29-1
D: -
size: many
J: TRBJ1-1
DNA: TGCAGCGTTTGTGGGGGGCCTGTGGACACTGAAGCTTTCTTT
CDR3: CSVCGGPVDTEAFF

length: 11
V: TRBV9
D: -
size: -
J: TRBJ1-2
DNA: TGTGCCAGCCTCCCACATGGGGGCTACACCTTC
CDR3: CASLPHGGYTF

length: 14
V: TRBV5-5
D: -
size: many
J: TRBJ1-1
DNA: TGTGCCAGCAGGCCCGTGTGGGATTTTAAGAGAGCTTTCTTT
CDR3: CASRPVWDFKRAFF

length: 16
V: TRBV7-3
D: -
size: many
J: TRBJ2-3
DNA: TGTGCCAGCAGCTCCGGTCTTTCTAGGAATCCAGATACGCAGTATTTT
CDR3: CASSSGLSRNPDTQYF

length: 12
V: TRBV11-2
D: -
size: many
J: TRBJ2-1
DNA: TGTGCCAGCAGCTTGTATCAAAATGAGCAGTTCTTC
CDR3: CASSLYQNEQFF

length: 15
V: TRBV5-1
D: -
size: few
J: TRBJ2-1
DNA: TGCGCCAGCAGCTTACCGGGACCCAGCTACAATGAGCAGTTCTTC
CDR3: CASSLPGPSYNEQFF

length: 16
V: TRBV15
D: -
size: many
J: TRBJ1-2
DNA: TGTGCCACCAGCAGAGAACAGGGACGGGCCTTCTATGGCTACACCTTC
CDR3: CATSREQGRAFYGYTF

length: 17
V: TRBV30
D: TRBD2
size: -
J: TRBJ2-1
DNA: TGTGCCTGGAGTGTTATTCCGGGACTAGCGGACTTCAATGAGCAGTTCTTC
CDR3: CAWSVIPGLADFNEQFF

length: 16
V: TRBV12-3/TRBV12-4
D: -
size: many
J: TRBJ2-1
DNA: TGTGCCAGCAAGACCCCCGGGGGTAGCGAGAAAAATGAGCAGTTCTTC
CDR3: CASKTPGGSEKNEQFF

length: 14
V: TRBV6-2/TRBV6-3
D: TRBD1
size: -
J: TRBJ1-6
DNA: TGTGCCATCAGTGCCCCGGGACAGATGTCACCCCTCCACTTT
CDR3: CAISAPGQMSPLHF

length: 15
V: TRBV28
D: -
size: few
J: TRBJ1-6
DNA: TGTGCCAGCGCTACAGGGCCAATTTATAATTCACCCCTCCACTTT
CDR3: CASATGPIYNSPLHF

length: 14
V: TRBV27
D: -
size: once
J: TRBJ1-4
DNA: TGTGCCAGCAGAGGGGCGATTGGGGACGAAAAACTGTTTTTT
CDR3: CASRGAIGDEKLFF

length: 12
V: TRBV4-1
D: -
size: few
J: TRBJ2-7
DNA: TGCGCCAGCAGCCGCCCGGGCTACGAGCAGTACTTC
CDR3: CASSRPGYEQYF

length: 12
V: TRBV28
D: -
size: many
J: TRBJ2-7
DNA: TGTGCCAGCAGCCCTGGGACTTCCGAGCAGTACTTC
CDR3: CASSPGTSEQYF

length: 19
V: TRBV15
D: -
size: few
J: TRBJ2-1
DNA: TGTGCCACCAGCAGATGGGGGAGAGGGGTCGGGAACGAGGGCAATGAGCAGTTCTTC
CDR3: CATSRWGRGVGNEGNEQFF

length: 15
V: TRBV7-8
D: -
size: few
J: TRBJ1-5
DNA: TGTGCCAGCAGCTTAGAGGGAGAGAGCAATCAGCCCCAGCATTTT
CDR3: CASSLEGESNQPQHF

length: 15
V: TRBV4-1
D: -
size: few
J: TRBJ2-7
DNA: TGCGCCAGCAGCTCAATCAAATGGAGGGCCCACGAGCAGTACTTC
CDR3: CASSSIKWRAHEQYF

length: 15
V: TRBV2
D: -
size: -
J: TRBJ2-1
DNA: TGTGCCAGCAGTTTAGCGGAGACAGTGGTTAGTGAGCAGTTCTTC
CDR3: CASSLAETVVSEQFF

length: 14
V: TRBV13
D: -
size: few
J: TRBJ2-3
DNA: TGTGCCAGCTCAGGGGTGGGGGGCACAGATACGCAGTATTTT
CDR3: CASSGVGGTDTQYF

length: 17
V: TRBV12-3/TRBV12-4
D: TRBD2
size: many
J: TRBJ2-3
DNA: TGTGCCAGCAGTTTCGGACTAGCGGAGATTACCACAGATACGCAGTATTTT
CDR3: CASSFGLAEITTDTQYF

length: 13
V: TRBV20-1
D: -
size: many
J: TRBJ2-5
DNA: TGCAGTGCTAGAGCGGAGACGGTGGAGACCCAGTACTTC
CDR3: CSARAETVETQYF

length: 13
V: TRBV9
D: TRBD1
size: few
J: TRBJ1-2
DNA: TGTGCCAGCAGCTTGGACCAGGGGGCGGGCTACACCTTC
CDR3: CASSLDQGAGYTF

length: 14
V: TRBV24-1
D: -
size: -
J: TRBJ1-5
DNA: TGTGCCACCTGGGGAGGGGATAGCAATCAGCCCCAGCATTTT
CDR3: CATWGGDSNQPQHF

length: 13
V: TRBV24-1
D: -
size: many
J: TRBJ1-4
DNA: TGTGCCTCCCAGGGGCGTGGAAATGAAAAACTGTTTTTT
CDR3: CASQGRGNEKLFF

length: 15
V: TRBV2
D: -
size: many
J: TRBJ2-1
DNA: TGTGCCAGCAGTGATCGGGGGCGACCTTACAATGAGCAGTTCTTC
CDR3: CASSDRGRPYNEQFF

length: 16
V: TRBV3-1
D: TRBD2
size: many
J: TRBJ2-1
DNA: TGTGCCAGCAGCCCCTCCGGGACTAGCGGGAGGAATGAGCAGTTCTTC
CDR3: CASSPSGTSGRNEQFF

length: 14
V: TRBV20-1
D: -
size: many
J: TRBJ2-5
DNA: TGCAGTGCGTTCGGGCTGGGTACCCAAGAGACCCAGTACTTC
CDR3: CSAFGLGTQETQYF

length: 15
V: TRBV5-8
D: TRBD1
size: many
J: TRBJ2-7
DNA: TGTGCCAGCAGCTTGGGGGACAGCCGTTCCCACGAGCAGTACTTC
CDR3: CASSLGDSRSHEQYF

length: 14
V: TRBV12-3/TRBV12-4
D: TRBD1
size: many
J: TRBJ2-7
DNA: TGTGCCAGCAGATCCACAGGGGGCAAGTACGAGCAGTACTTC
CDR3: CASRSTGGKYEQYF

length: 17
V: TRBV28
D: TRBD2
size: many
J: TRBJ2-7
DNA: TGTGCCAGCAGTTTCCTAGCGGACACCCTATTCGTCTACGAGCAGTACTTC
CDR3: CASSFLADTLFVYEQYF

length: 13
V: TRBV4-1
D: -
size: few
J: TRBJ2-5
DNA: TGCGCCTCTGGGGCGGGAATCCTTGAGACCCAGTACTTC
CDR3: CASGAGILETQYF

length: 15
V: TRBV14
D: TRBD2
size: few
J: TRBJ2-1
DNA: TGTGCCAGCAGCCCGACTAGCGGGAGGGATTCGGAGCAGTTCTTC
CDR3: CASSPTSGRDSEQFF

length: 13
V: TRBV6-1
D: -
size: -
J: TRBJ2-7
DNA: TGTGCCAGCAGGCCTCCGGGGGCCTACGAGCAGTACTTC
CDR3: CASRPPGAYEQYF